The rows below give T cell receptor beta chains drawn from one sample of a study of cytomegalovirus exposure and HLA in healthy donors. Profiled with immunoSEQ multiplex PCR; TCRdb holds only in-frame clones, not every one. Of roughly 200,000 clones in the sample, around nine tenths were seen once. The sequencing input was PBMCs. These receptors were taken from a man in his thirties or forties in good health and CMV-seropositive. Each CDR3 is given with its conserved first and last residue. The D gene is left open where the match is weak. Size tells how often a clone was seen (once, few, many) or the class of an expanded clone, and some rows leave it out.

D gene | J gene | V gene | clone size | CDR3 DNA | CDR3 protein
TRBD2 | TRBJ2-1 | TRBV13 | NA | TGTGCCAGCAGCGGGGCGGGGGGCCCCGATGAGCAGTTCTTC | CASSGAGGPDEQFF
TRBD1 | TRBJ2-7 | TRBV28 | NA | TGTGCCAGCAGTTCTCCCGGGACAGGGTTTAACGAGCAGTACTTC | CASSSPGTGFNEQYF
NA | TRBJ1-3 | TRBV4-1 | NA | TGCGCCAGCAGCCAAGTCAACGGGGGGATTTATGACACCATATATTTT | CASSQVNGGIYDTIYF
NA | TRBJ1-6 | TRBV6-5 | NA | TGTGCCAGCGGTTACGGTTATAATTCACCCCTCCACTTT | CASGYGYNSPLHF
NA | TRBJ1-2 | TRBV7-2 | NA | TGTGCCAGCAGCCCGGGGGGGGTGAGCTATGGCTACACCTTC | CASSPGGVSYGYTF
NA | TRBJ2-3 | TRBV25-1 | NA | TGTGCCAGCAGTGATTTGGCTAGCACAGATACGCAGTATTTT | CASSDLASTDTQYF
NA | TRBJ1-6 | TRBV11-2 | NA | TGTGCCAGCAGCGGGGGGCCCCATGTTCTTAATTCACCCCTCCACTTT | CASSGGPHVLNSPLHF
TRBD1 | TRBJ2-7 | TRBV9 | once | TGTGCCAGCAGCTCGACGCCCAGGGGGCTTTCCTACGAGCAGTACTTC | CASSSTPRGLSYEQYF
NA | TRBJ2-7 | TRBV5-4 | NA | TGTGCCAGCAACGAGGGGGGCGAGCAGTACTTC | CASNEGGEQYF
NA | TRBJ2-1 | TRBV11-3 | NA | TGTGCCAGCAGCCCCGGGACGTACAATGAGCAGTTCTTC | CASSPGTYNEQFF
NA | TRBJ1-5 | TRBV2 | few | TGTGCCAGCAGCGCTACAACCTCCGGGGGCATCAATCAGCCCCAGCATTTT | CASSATTSGGINQPQHF
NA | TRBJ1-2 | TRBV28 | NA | TGTGCCAGCAGCCGCACTTATGGCTACACCTTC | CASSRTYGYTF
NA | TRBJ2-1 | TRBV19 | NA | TGTGCCAGTAGTATAGACAGGGGAGAACCGTTCTTC | CASSIDRGEPFF
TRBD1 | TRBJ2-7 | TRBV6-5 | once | TGTGCCAGCAGCCGGACAGGGTTCGAGCAGTACTTC | CASSRTGFEQYF
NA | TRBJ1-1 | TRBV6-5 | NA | TGTGCCAGCAAATTCGAGGGGGGGAACACTGAAGCTTTCTTT | CASKFEGGNTEAFF
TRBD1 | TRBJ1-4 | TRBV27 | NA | TGTGCCAGCAGTTTATCACGACAGGGAGGGGAAAAACTGTTTTTT | CASSLSRQGGEKLFF
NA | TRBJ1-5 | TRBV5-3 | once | TGTGGCCTAGAGCGGTATCAGCCCCAGCATTTT | CGLERYQPQHF
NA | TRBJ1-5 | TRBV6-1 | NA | TGTGCCAGCAGTGGTGTTAGTTTGAATCAGCCCCAGCATTTT | CASSGVSLNQPQHF
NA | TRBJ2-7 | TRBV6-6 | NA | TGTGCCAGCAGTCCGTTCGAGCTCGAGCAGTACTTC | CASSPFELEQYF
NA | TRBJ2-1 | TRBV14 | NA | TGTGCCAGCAGCCTCAGGGGGACTGGAAACAATGAGCAGTTCTTC | CASSLRGTGNNEQFF
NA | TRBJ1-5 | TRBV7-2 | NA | TGTGCCAGCACCCTAGATAGCAATCAGCCCCAGCATTTT | CASTLDSNQPQHF
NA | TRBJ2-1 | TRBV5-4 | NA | TGTGCCAGCAGCTTGGCGTCCCAGCAGTTCTTC | CASSLASQQFF
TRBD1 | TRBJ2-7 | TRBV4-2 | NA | TGTGCCAGCAGCCAAGATGCGACAGGGGTCTACGAGCAGTACTTC | CASSQDATGVYEQYF
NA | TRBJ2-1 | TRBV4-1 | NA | TGCGCCAGCAGCCAAGATGGGTGGGCCTACAATGAGCAGTTCTTC | CASSQDGWAYNEQFF
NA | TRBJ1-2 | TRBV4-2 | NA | TGTGCCAGCAGCCAAGGACCGGCTGGGACCTTC | CASSQGPAGTF
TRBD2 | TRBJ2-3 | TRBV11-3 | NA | TGTGCCAGCAGTCCGACTAGCGGGAGTGATACGCAGTATTTT | CASSPTSGSDTQYF
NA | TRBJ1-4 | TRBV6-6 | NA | TGTGCCAGCAAAACAGTTTCTGAAAAACTGTTTTTT | CASKTVSEKLFF
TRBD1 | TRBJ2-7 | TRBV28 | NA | TGTGCCAGCAGTTTATGGGCAGGGGGTGACTACGAGCAGTACTTC | CASSLWAGGDYEQYF
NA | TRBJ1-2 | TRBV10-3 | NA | TGTGCCATCAGTGATTCGACAGGACCCAACTATGGCTACACCTTC | CAISDSTGPNYGYTF
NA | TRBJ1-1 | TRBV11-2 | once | TGTGCCAGCAGCTTAGTTGGGAACGTAGGCACTGAAGCTTTCTTT | CASSLVGNVGTEAFF
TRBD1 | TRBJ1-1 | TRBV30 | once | TGTGCCTGGAGTCTTAAGGGGGCCCCGGCTCAAGCTTTCTTT | CAWSLKGAPAQAFF
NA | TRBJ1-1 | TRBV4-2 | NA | TGTGCCAGCAGCCCGGGACCCGACGCGACCGAAGCTTTCTTT | CASSPGPDATEAFF
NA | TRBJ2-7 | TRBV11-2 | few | TGTGCCAGCAGCTTAAGACGGGTCTCCTACGAGCAGTACTTC | CASSLRRVSYEQYF
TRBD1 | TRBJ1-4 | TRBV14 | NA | TGTGCCAGCAGCCAAGAGACAGGGTTCGGAAAACTGTTTTTT | CASSQETGFGKLFF
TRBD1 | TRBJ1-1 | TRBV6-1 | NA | TGTGCCGGACAAGACAGGGAAAGTTTTACTGAAGCTTTCTTT | CAGQDRESFTEAFF
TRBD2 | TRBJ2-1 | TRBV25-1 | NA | TGTGCCAGCAGCCCCGGGAGGTCCAATGAGCAGTTCTTC | CASSPGRSNEQFF
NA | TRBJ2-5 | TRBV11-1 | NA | TGTGCCAGCAGCTTCGCGGCGTCAGACAAAGAGACCCAGTACTTC | CASSFAASDKETQYF
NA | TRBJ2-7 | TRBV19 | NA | TGTGCCAGTAGTACGGGCGGAGTTACCTACGAGCAGTACTTC | CASSTGGVTYEQYF
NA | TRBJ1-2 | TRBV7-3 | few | TGTGCCAGCAGCCTGAGTGTGTTCGATGGCTACACCTTC | CASSLSVFDGYTF